This entry features one TCR beta chain sequence. The sample comes from a study of identifying expanded T cells in peripheral blood. During the collection period, no donor immune events like infections were recorded. The V and J ends lost 2 bases and 4 bases respectively, with 14 bases between them. Germline V gene data show CDR1 as LGHNA and CDR2 as YSLEER. CDR3 size: 15 residues. The method was immunoSEQ multiplex PCR; TCRdb's version includes in-frame clones alone and lacks a portion of them. The table shows 100,000 or so clones, with 70% to 90% occurring only once. The chain recombines TRBV4-3 with TRBJ1-1, with no clear D. This receptor was identified in a person aged 18 to 70 in good health. The sequenced sample consisted of blood. The CDR3 sequence is CASSQQREVSTEAFF. Written as DNA, the CDR3 is TGCGCCAGCAGCCAACAAAGGGAAGTTAGCACTGAAGCTTTCTTT.